Each of the 12 T cell receptor beta chains below was sequenced from the same sample in a study of cytomegalovirus exposure and HLA in healthy donors. Here immunoSEQ multiplex PCR was the method, and the copy in TCRdb shows in-frame clones only, minus some. This table has just under 75,000 clones, around 94% appearing once. Specimen: PBMCs. All receptors derive from a woman aged 18-29 years in good health and CMV-seropositive.

This clone was counted once. The rearrangement joins TRBV28 to TRBJ1-1, with a weak D call TRBD1 (5 bases). Germline CDR1 reads MDHEN; CDR2 reads SYDVKM. Trimming left V 5 bases short and J 6 bases short, with 16 bases between. The CDR3 runs to 14 residues. The CDR3 DNA reads TGTGCCAGCAGTACCCGGGCCGGGGGTTCTGAAGCTTTCTTT. This translates into CASSTRAGGSEAFF.

The chain combines TRBV7-9 with TRBJ2-1, with TRBD2 matching over 8 bases. V lost 4 bases and J lost 7; bases outside the gene matches: 9. Germline CDR1 reads SEHNR; CDR2 reads FQNEAQ (reference sequence). This CDR3 comprises 15 residues. CDR3 in DNA: TGTGCCAGCAGCTCCCCCGGGACTAGAAAGAATGAGCAGTTCTTC. Protein sequence: CASSSPGTRKNEQFF.

The chain has TRBV10-3 and TRBJ2-3; 9 nucleotides line up with TRBD1. Per the germline V gene, CDR1 is ENHRY and CDR2 is SYGVKD. This CDR3 has 16 residues. V lost 3 bases and J lost 1; bases outside the gene matches: 5. The CDR3 loop reads CAISDPGQGRTDTQYF. CDR3 DNA sequence: TGTGCCATCAGTGACCCGGGACAGGGACGCACAGATACGCAGTATTTT.

CDR3 bases: TGCGCCAGCAGACAGGGGATGAATCAGCCCCAGCATTTT. It yields the protein CASRQGMNQPQHF. V usage is TRBV5-1 and J usage is TRBJ1-5; 7 nucleotides match TRBD1. This CDR3 is 13 amino acids long. The trim removed 5 bases at V and 4 bases at J, leaving 3 bases unmatched. Germline V gene data show CDR1 as SGHRS and CDR2 as YFSETQ.

The gene calls are TRBV7-2 and TRBJ1-5; TRBD1 matches 7 bases. J was trimmed by 12 bases and V by 0 bases; bases with no gene match: 5. The CDR3 contains 13 residues. Germline V gives CDR1 SGHTA, CDR2 FQGNSA. The CDR3 nucleotides are TGTGCCAGCAGCTTAGCCCTGACAGGGAACCAGCATTTT. It encodes CASSLALTGNQHF.

The gene calls are TRBV27 and TRBJ2-2, with 7 nucleotides matching TRBD2. Germline V gene data show CDR1 as MNHEY and CDR2 as SMNVEV (reference sequence). CDR3 length: 12 amino acids. Trimming at V came to 7 bases and at J to 5 bases, leaving 1 base not matched to a gene. CDR3 DNA sequence: TGTGCCAGCAAAGCGGGGACCGGGGAGCTGTTTTTT. Protein product: CASKAGTGELFF.

V is TRBV18 and J is TRBJ2-5; TRBD1 might be the D (5 bases). Germline V gene lookup returns CDR1 KGHSH and CDR2 LQKENI. The CDR3 sequence is 15 residues long. V lost 3 bases and J lost 4, with 15 bases in between. The CDR3 spells CASSPGRAARETQYF. The CDR3 DNA follows: TGTGCCAGCTCACCTGGCAGGGCCGCCCGAGAGACCCAGTACTTC.

The chain joins TRBV28 to TRBJ1-5, with D perhaps matching TRBD1 (5 bases). Deletions cut 6 bases from V and 6 bases from J, with 12 bases between. The CDR3 has 13 amino acids. The germline V gene has CDR1 MDHEN and CDR2 SYDVKM. The CDR3 protein is CASRTRVSQPQHF. The CDR3 nucleotides are TGTGCCAGCAGAACCAGGGTCTCTCAGCCCCAGCATTTT. Looking up the rest from reference TRBV28 and TRBJ1-5 gives the full variable domain: DVKVTQSSRYLVKRTGEKVFLECVQDMDHENMFWYRQDPGLGLRLIYFSYDVKMKEKGDIPEGYSVSREKKERFSLILESASTNQTSMYLCASRTRVSQPQHFGDGTRLSIL.

The chain couples TRBV18 to TRBJ1-2; D remains ambiguous. V gave up 2 bases and J gave up 2 bases, with 6 bases separating them. This CDR3 is 13 amino acids long. CDR1 and CDR2 (germline): KGHSH, LQKENI. CDR3 sequence (DNA): TGTGCCAGCTCACCAGGAGTAAACTATGGCTACACCTTC. Protein sequence: CASSPGVNYGYTF.

The rearrangement joins TRBV2 to TRBJ1-2; TRBD1 aligns across 10 bases. J lost 0 bases, V lost 11 bases, and 12 bases had no gene match. Germline CDR1 reads SNHLY; CDR2 reads FYNNEI. This CDR3 spans 16 amino acids. In nucleotides, the CDR3 is TGTGCCGGCGACCGGGACAGGGGACCAACTAACTATGGCTACACCTTC. This sequence encodes CAGDRDRGPTNYGYTF.

This rearrangement joins TRBV4-2 to TRBJ2-3; no clear D gene. Trimming left V 2 bases short and J 0 bases short, with 12 bases between. The CDR3 consists of 16 residues. Germline CDR1 and CDR2: LGHNA and YNFKEQ. In nucleotides, the CDR3 is TGTGCCAGCAGCCAAAACACAGTAACTAGCACAGATACGCAGTATTTT. This codes for CASSQNTVTSTDTQYF.

This clone was counted once. The chain combines TRBV28 with TRBJ1-3, with D perhaps TRBD1 (5 bases). The V end was cut by 8 bases, the J end by 0 bases, with 11 bases between. Germline CDR1 is MDHEN and CDR2 is SYDVKM. The CDR3 is 14 residues long. The CDR3 DNA follows: TGTGCCAGCTCGGGACTGCTCTCTGGAAACACCATATATTTT. Translation gives CASSGLLSGNTIYF. The full variable domain, its missing parts supplied by reference TRBV28 and TRBJ1-3, is DVKVTQSSRYLVKRTGEKVFLECVQDMDHENMFWYRQDPGLGLRLIYFSYDVKMKEKGDIPEGYSVSREKKERFSLILESASTNQTSMYLCASSGLLSGNTIYFGEGSWLTVV.